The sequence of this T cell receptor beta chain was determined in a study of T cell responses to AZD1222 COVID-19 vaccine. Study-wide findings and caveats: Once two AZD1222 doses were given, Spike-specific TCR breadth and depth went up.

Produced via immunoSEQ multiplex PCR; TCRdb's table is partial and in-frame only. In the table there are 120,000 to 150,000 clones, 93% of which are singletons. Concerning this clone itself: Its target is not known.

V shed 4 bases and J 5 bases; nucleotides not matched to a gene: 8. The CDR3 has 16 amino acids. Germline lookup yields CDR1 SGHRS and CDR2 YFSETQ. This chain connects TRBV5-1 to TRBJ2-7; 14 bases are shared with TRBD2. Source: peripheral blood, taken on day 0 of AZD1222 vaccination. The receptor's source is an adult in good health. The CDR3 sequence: CASSRDGLAGGNEQYF. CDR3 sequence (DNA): TGCGCCAGCAGCAGGGACGGACTAGCGGGAGGCAACGAGCAGTACTTC. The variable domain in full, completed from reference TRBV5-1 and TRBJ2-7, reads KAGVTQTPRYLIKTRGQQVTLSCSPISGHRSVSWYQQTPGQGLQFLFEYFSETQRNKGNFPGRFSGRQFSNSRSEMNVSTLELGDSALYLCASSRDGLAGGNEQYFGPGTRLTVT.